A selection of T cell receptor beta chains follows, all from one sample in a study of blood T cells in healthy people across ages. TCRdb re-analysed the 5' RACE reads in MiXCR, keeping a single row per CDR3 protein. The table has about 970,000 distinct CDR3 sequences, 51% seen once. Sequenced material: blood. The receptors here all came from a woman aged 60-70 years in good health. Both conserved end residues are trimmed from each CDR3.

CDR3 protein: ATLGGWGGNNEQF
J gene: TRBJ2-1
V gene: TRBV6-1

CDR3 protein: ASSKPTGNYGYT
J gene: TRBJ1-2
V gene: TRBV5-6

CDR3 protein: SARDDAAGYT
J gene: TRBJ1-2
V gene: TRBV20-1

CDR3 protein: SARDQGTSYEQY
J gene: TRBJ2-7
V gene: TRBV20-1

CDR3 protein: SAPSGNNFGQY
J gene: .
V gene: TRBV20-1

CDR3 protein: ASVPRGTGSYEQY
J gene: TRBJ2-7
V gene: TRBV6-1

CDR3 protein: ASRGWAGRNKQF
J gene: TRBJ2-1
V gene: TRBV27

CDR3 protein: ASSLGPENEQF
J gene: TRBJ2-1
V gene: TRBV5-1

CDR3 protein: AISERPGQRGIQETQY
J gene: TRBJ2-5
V gene: TRBV10-3

CDR3 protein: SATGTNNEQF
J gene: TRBJ2-1
V gene: TRBV29-1

CDR3 protein: ASSHSVESYNEQF
J gene: TRBJ2-1
V gene: TRBV6-5

CDR3 protein: ASATSLNYEQY
J gene: TRBJ2-7
V gene: TRBV2

CDR3 protein: ARRRRGGGETQY
J gene: TRBJ2-5
V gene: TRBV7-2

CDR3 protein: SARPTGGIYEQY
J gene: TRBJ2-7
V gene: TRBV20-1

CDR3 protein: ASSRGGQTTDTQY
J gene: TRBJ2-3
V gene: TRBV7-3

CDR3 protein: ASSWSGTGNEQY
J gene: .
V gene: TRBV5-5

CDR3 protein: ASSQTGIGDTQY
J gene: TRBJ2-3
V gene: TRBV12-3/TRBV12-4

CDR3 protein: ASSLSSGRPTDTQY
J gene: TRBJ2-3
V gene: TRBV7-6